The text below deals with one T cell receptor beta chain. This clone showed up just a few times. Its target antigen remains unknown. Per-nucleotide qualities are absent, and no much larger clonotype sits a single base away. These data belong to a study of metastatic and nonmetastatic thyroid tumors (dated by TCRdb to 2018 to 2021). With respect to the entire study: Repertoires were compared across peripheral blood and tumor or nodule tissue samples from malignant and benign thyroid patients. What the authors observed across the whole study: TCR beta diversity was reported as significantly higher in malignant tumors than in benign nodules, in both blood and tumor samples.

No treatment had been received by any patient before thyroid surgery. Using T-cell receptor beta sequencing, the study looked back at clinical samples from patients collected from the early 2010s to the late 2010s. Libraries were prepared through PCR. Sequencing used an Illumina HiSeq 4000. High-throughput sequencing was used to profile the TCR beta-chain CDR3 region of each patient. In the source study's methods: CDR3 differences across clinicopathological groups were used to build a classifier for discriminating distant-metastatic papillary thyroid cancer patients. The Shannon index was used to assess repertoire diversity, and the Morisita-Horn index was used to assess tumor-blood repertoire similarity. The public reads were run again by TCRdb, first through fastp at Q25 and then through MiXCR, and only productive beta chains were kept. Clone size and V and J calls follow TCRdb, not the original study. This sample lists about 14,000 clones; approximately 32% were detected once. The ten largest clonotypes hold under 30% of the sample.

The origin of this receptor is a female donor with papillary thyroid cancer or a benign thyroid nodule (not recorded which). Some clones in this sample may be carry-over from other donors' samples. Sample: tumor tissue.

The CDR3 loop reads CASRSLAGETDTQYF. The DNA is as follows: TGTGCCAGCAGATCATTAGCGGGGGAGACAGATACGCAGTATTTT. Recombination linked TRBV6-1 to TRBJ2-3; 9 central nucleotides agree with TRBD2. Germline trimming: 6 bases from V, 3 bases from J; junction bases outside gene matches: 7. The germline V gene gives CDR1 as MNHNS and CDR2 as SASEGT. There are 15 amino acids in the CDR3, from cysteine to phenylalanine inclusive. Solely the CDR3 DNA is kept, with 45 bases framed from the first base.